One and the same sample provided the 22 T cell receptor beta chains below, sequenced in a study of technical replicates of blood from a few donors. Only in-frame clones appear in the TCRdb table, and some are missing; sequencing was by immunoSEQ multiplex PCR. The table includes about 88,000 clones, around 94% detected once. The sample taken for sequencing was T cells isolated from PBMCs. The receptors come from a human donor in good health.

The CDR3 region is CASSYEPPVRGSPLHF. CDR3 coding DNA: TGTGCCAGCAGTTACGAACCACCCGTACGGGGGTCACCCCTCCACTTT. The genes are TRBV6-5 and TRBJ1-6; a possible D gene is TRBD1 (5 bases). This CDR3 contains 16 residues. Trimming cost V 2 bases and J 10 bases, with 18 bases left between them. From germline, CDR1 is MNHEY and CDR2 SVGAGI.

V gene TRBV2 combines with J gene TRBJ1-5; D might be TRBD1 (5 bases). CDR1 and CDR2 from the germline V gene are SNHLY and FYNNEI. This CDR3 region has 15 residues. Trimming took off 6 bases at V and 2 bases at J, with 14 bases between the two ends. CDR3 coding DNA: TGTGCCAGCAGCCCCGCCCGGGGGGGCAATCAGCCCCAGCATTTT. Translation: CASSPARGGNQPQHF.

V is TRBV25-1 and J is TRBJ2-1, with 9 nucleotides matching TRBD1. Trimming took 4 bases from V and 7 from J; bases not matched to a gene: 5. This CDR3 comprises 14 residues. The V gene's germline CDR1 is MGHDK and CDR2 SYGVNS. CDR3 residues: CASSVVTGGNEQFF. DNA of the CDR3: TGTGCCAGCAGTGTGGTGACAGGGGGGAATGAGCAGTTCTTC.

V is TRBV11-2 and J is TRBJ2-5; 9 positions match TRBD1. This CDR3 has 16 amino acids. Germline CDR1 and CDR2: SGHAT and FQNNGV. J gave up 3 bases and V 1 base, and 6 bases lay outside the gene matches. In nucleotides, the CDR3 is TGTGCCAGCAGCTTAGGGACAGGGGCCCAAGAAGAGACCCAGTACTTC. Protein: CASSLGTGAQEETQYF.

V and J are TRBV5-1 and TRBJ2-5; perhaps TRBD2 as D (5 bases). The CDR3 length is 15 residues. V was pared by 0 bases and J by 0 bases, with 9 bases between. CDR1 SGHRS and CDR2 YFSETQ come from the germline V gene. As DNA, the CDR3 is TGCGCCAGCAGCTTGGGGGAGACGGACCAAGAGACCCAGTACTTC. Encoded protein: CASSLGETDQETQYF.

The J gene is TRBJ1-4, the V gene TRBV5-1; D perhaps matches TRBD1 (5 bases). The CDR3 is made up of 14 amino acids. V dropped 3 bases and J dropped 8 bases, with 14 bases sitting between them. Germline V gene lookup returns CDR1 SGHRS and CDR2 YFSETQ. The CDR3 here is CASSSAGRGEKLFF. The CDR3 DNA reads TGCGCCAGCAGCTCCGCCGGTCGGGGGGAAAAACTGTTTTTT.

V gene TRBV14 combines with J gene TRBJ1-1, with D uncertain. CDR1 and CDR2 (germline): SGHDN, FVKESK. CDR3 length equals 11 residues. The ends were cut back, 3 bases at V and 8 bases at J, with 7 bases in the middle. CDR3 sequence (DNA): TGTGCCAGCAGCCATTACAAAGAAGCTTTCTTT. Amino acid sequence: CASSHYKEAFF. Full variable domain (missing parts from reference TRBV14 and TRBJ1-1): EAGVTQFPSHSVIEKGQTVTLRCDPISGHDNLYWYRRVMGKEIKFLLHFVKESKQDESGMPNNRFLAERTGGTYSTLKVQPAELEDSGVYFCASSHYKEAFFGQGTRLTVV.

The chain recombines TRBV14 with TRBJ2-1; 8 nucleotides agree with TRBD1. The CDR3 spans 16 residues. Germline V lookup: CDR1 SGHDN, CDR2 FVKESK. V shed 0 bases and J 7 bases; nucleotides not matched to a gene: 8. The CDR3 protein is CASSQDRTGNGNEQFF. CDR3 bases: TGTGCCAGCAGCCAAGACCGGACAGGGAATGGGAATGAGCAGTTCTTC.

The chain joins TRBV10-3 to TRBJ1-1; TRBD1 matches at 7 bases. The CDR3 is 14 residues long. Trimming took 2 bases from V and 6 from J; bases not matched to a gene: 6. Germline-derived CDR1 and CDR2 are ENHRY and SYGVKD. CDR3 protein: CAISEPTGSSEAFF. Here the CDR3 DNA reads TGTGCCATCAGTGAGCCGACAGGGAGTTCTGAAGCTTTCTTT.

The chain uses TRBV4-1 and TRBJ1-4, with D possibly being TRBD1 (6 bases). Germline V CDR1 and CDR2: MGHRA, YSYEKL. The CDR3 totals 13 residues. Trimming shortened V by 2 bases and J by 8 bases, and 9 bases separated the two germline ends. CDR3 sequence: CASSQLTGEKLFF. DNA for the CDR3: TGCGCCAGCAGCCAACTCACAGGGGAAAAACTGTTTTTT.

This chain links TRBV5-1 with TRBJ2-2; D not resolved. CDR3 size: 15 residues. From germline, CDR1 is SGHRS and CDR2 YFSETQ. Trimming took off 1 base at V and 5 bases at J, with 12 bases between the two ends. The CDR3 reads CASSLSTLDTGELFF. The CDR3 region has the DNA TGCGCCAGCAGCTTGTCGACTCTAGATACCGGGGAGCTGTTTTTT.

The chain is built from TRBV7-8 and TRBJ2-7, with 8 bases that match TRBD2. The J segment lost 5 bases and the V segment lost 1 base, leaving 13 bases of the junction unmatched. CDR1 and CDR2 (germline): SGHVS, FQNEAQ. CDR3 length equals 17 residues. CDR3 bases: TGTGCCAGCAGCTTAGTATCGGAGCGGGAGAGTAGAGACGAGCAGTACTTC. This sequence encodes CASSLVSERESRDEQYF. The entire variable domain, with the rest obtained from reference TRBV7-8 and TRBJ2-7, is as follows: GAGVSQSPRYKVAKRGQDVALRCDPISGHVSLFWYQQALGQGPEFLTYFQNEAQLDKSGLPSDRFFAERPEGSVSTLKIQRTQQEDSAVYLCASSLVSERESRDEQYFGPGTRLTVT.

The J gene is TRBJ2-5, the V gene TRBV10-1, with TRBD1 as a possible D gene (5 bases). Between the trimmed V and J ends, which lost 5 bases and 4 bases, there was a span of 11 bases. CDR1 and CDR2 (germline): WNHNN, SYGVQD (reference sequence). The CDR3 has 13 amino acids. The CDR3 DNA reads as TGCGCCAGCAGTCAGGGCTCCCGAGAGACCCAGTACTTC. Amino acid sequence: CASSQGSRETQYF.

V and J are TRBV9 and TRBJ2-7, with 9 bases matching TRBD2. This CDR3 is 15 amino acids long. After removal of 4 bases from V and 7 bases from J, the junction contained 12 bases not matched to a gene. The germline V gene encodes CDR1 SGDLS and CDR2 YYNGEE. CDR3 in amino acids: CASSSGGLAGKEQYF. The CDR3 coding sequence is TGTGCCAGCAGCTCGGGGGGGCTAGCGGGAAAGGAGCAGTACTTC.

The rearrangement links TRBV19 to TRBJ2-4; possible D gene TRBD2, 5 bases. Germline V gives CDR1 LNHDA, CDR2 SQIVND (reference sequence). CDR3 length: 15 amino acids. With 5 bases removed from V and 7 bases from J, the gap between germline ends came to 18 bases. CDR3 in amino acids: CASSRSSLATNIQYF. CDR3 bases: TGTGCCAGTAGTCGGTCTAGCCTAGCTACGAACATTCAGTACTTC.

The chain is built from TRBV19 and TRBJ2-5; 11 bases fit TRBD1. The V gene's germline CDR1 is LNHDA and CDR2 SQIVND (reference sequence). With 10 bases clipped from V and 1 base from J, the junction kept 5 bases outside the gene matches. The CDR3 sequence is 14 residues long. The CDR3 region has the DNA TGTGCCACACGGACAGGGGGCACCCAAGAGACCCAGTACTTC. It encodes CATRTGGTQETQYF.

This clone showed up just once. The chain links TRBV7-2 to TRBJ2-5; possible D gene TRBD1, 6 bases. The V gene lost 1 base and the J gene lost 3 bases, with 12 bases spanning the gap. In germline, CDR1 is SGHTA, CDR2 FQGNSA. The CDR3 has 15 residues. The CDR3 spells CASSLDVYREETQYF. CDR3 in DNA: TGTGCCAGCAGCTTAGACGTATACAGGGAAGAGACCCAGTACTTC. The full variable domain, completed using reference TRBV7-2 and TRBJ2-5, is GAGVSQSPSNKVTEKGKDVELRCDPISGHTALYWYRQSLGQGLEFLIYFQGNSAPDKSGLPSDRFSAERTGGSVSTLTIQRTQQEDSAVYLCASSLDVYREETQYFGPGTRLLVL.

The chain has TRBV6-5 and TRBJ2-1, with 12 bases identical to TRBD2. Germline loops: CDR1 MNHEY, CDR2 SVGAGI. The CDR3 has 16 residues. The V and J ends lost 4 bases and 8 bases, in that order; junction bases with no gene match: 9. This chain's CDR3 is CASSSLAGGREDEQFF. The CDR3 DNA is TGTGCCAGCAGTTCCCTAGCGGGGGGGAGGGAGGATGAGCAGTTCTTC.

The J gene is TRBJ2-3, the V gene TRBV4-1, with D perhaps TRBD1 (7 bases). Trimming took 1 base from V and 7 from J, leaving 18 bases between them. The CDR3 extends over 16 amino acids. Germline loops: CDR1 MGHRA, CDR2 YSYEKL. CDR3 protein: CASSQVGGQWTYTQYF. CDR3 nucleotides: TGCGCCAGCAGCCAAGTGGGGGGACAGTGGACGTATACGCAGTATTTT.

This clone was counted a single time. The gene calls are TRBV28 and TRBJ2-1; 7 nucleotides align to TRBD2. With 0 bases clipped from V and 6 bases from J, the junction kept 2 bases outside the gene matches. CDR3 length: 14 residues. Germline V gene data show CDR1 as MDHEN and CDR2 as SYDVKM. CDR3 DNA: TGTGCCAGCAGTTTATGGCCGGGGGGCAATGAGCAGTTCTTC. Translating gives CASSLWPGGNEQFF.

This sequence joins TRBV28 and TRBJ1-2, with D hard to call. With 5 bases removed from V and 4 bases from J, the gap between germline ends came to 11 bases. This CDR3 comprises 13 residues. Germline V gene lookup returns CDR1 MDHEN and CDR2 SYDVKM. The CDR3 DNA reads as TGTGCCAGCAGTCCCCGCAACGGCTATGGCTACACCTTC. It encodes CASSPRNGYGYTF.

The chain links TRBV11-2 to TRBJ1-2, with D possibly being TRBD1 (6 bases). The CDR3 length is 15 residues. Germline V gene lookup returns CDR1 SGHAT and CDR2 FQNNGV. Trimming left V 3 bases short and J 6 bases short, with 17 bases between. The DNA for the CDR3 is TGTGCCAGCAGCTTCGTACTGGGGGCCAGGGATGGCTACACCTTC. As protein: CASSFVLGARDGYTF.